Sequencing of this T cell receptor (beta chain) was carried out in a study of T cells after posttransplantation cyclophosphamide. J gave up 6 bases and V 5 bases, and 4 bases lay outside the gene matches. This CDR3 contains 14 residues. The germline CDR1 and CDR2 sequences are SGHAT and FQNNGV. Sequenced by immunoSEQ multiplex PCR; TCRdb stores in-frame clones only, minus some. This repertoire holds 45,000 to 55,000 clones, and none appear only once. In its sample, this clone was seen many times. This sequence joins TRBV11-2 and TRBJ2-3; 11 nucleotides line up with TRBD1. The TCR comes from a man aged 35 to 55 in good health, CMV-negative, and a related stem cell transplant donor. Sequencing was performed on PBMCs. The CDR3 nucleotides are TGTGCCAGCAGCCAGGACAGGGGGCCTGATACGCAGTATTTT. Its translation is CASSQDRGPDTQYF.